One and the same sample provided the 17 T cell receptor beta chains below, sequenced in a study of identical twins. One entry per CDR3 protein, called by TCRdb with MiXCR from the 5' RACE reads. The sample includes about 530,000 distinct CDR3 sequences, 20% to 25% of them seen just once. These data were also reused for a study on yellow fever vaccine responses in identical twins.

The sequencing input was CD4+ T cells sorted from blood. Every receptor here comes from a woman aged 18-29 years in good health.

This chain uses TRBV12-3 or TRBV12-4 with TRBJ2-1; 9 positions match TRBD2. V gave up 2 bases and J gave up 9 bases; unmatched junction bases: 11. This CDR3 comprises 16 residues. CDR3 loop: CASSLSLGGRAGEQFF. The DNA for the CDR3 is TGTGCCAGCAGTTTAAGTTTGGGCGGGAGGGCCGGTGAGCAGTTCTTC.

The gene calls are TRBV5-6 and TRBJ1-5; weak D call: TRBD1 (6 bases). This CDR3 has 17 amino acids. The V gene's germline CDR1 is SGHDT and CDR2 YYEEEE. Trimming stripped 2 bases from V and 1 base from J, with 16 bases between. CDR3 coding DNA: TGTGCCAGCAGCTTTAGGGGGTTCGGGGAAAGCAATCAGCCCCAGCATTTT. Translation: CASSFRGFGESNQPQHF.

This clonotype has only a few counts. V usage is TRBV24-1 and J usage is TRBJ1-5, with D possibly being TRBD1 (6 bases). The V end was cut by 5 bases, the J end by 3 bases, with 25 bases between. The CDR3 sequence is 19 residues long. The germline gives CDR1 KGHDR, CDR2 SFDVKD. CDR3 region: CATSGGPTGKGTLNQPQHF. CDR3 DNA: TGTGCCACCAGTGGGGGGCCAACAGGGAAAGGGACTCTCAATCAGCCCCAGCATTTT.

V usage is TRBV20-1 and J usage is TRBJ2-5; D is possibly TRBD1 (5 bases). V was trimmed by 0 bases and J by 4 bases, leaving 12 bases between them. The CDR3 loop spans 14 amino acids. The germline gives CDR1 DFQATT, CDR2 SNEGSKA (reference sequence). CDR3 nucleotide sequence: TGCAGTGCTAGAGAGGGGCTAGACCTAGAGACCCAGTACTTC. It codes for CSAREGLDLETQYF.

This clonotype was picked up a small number of times. V usage is TRBV7-3 and J usage is TRBJ2-3; 7 bases match TRBD1. The CDR3 totals 15 residues. J was trimmed by 5 bases and V by 3 bases; bases with no gene match: 8. Germline CDR1 reads SGHTA; CDR2 reads FQGTGA. The CDR3 coding sequence is TGTGCCAGCAGCTTGACAGGGTTAATCGGAGATACGCAGTATTTT. Translated, it gives CASSLTGLIGDTQYF.

This chain joins TRBV6-5 and TRBJ2-5; D is ambiguous. CDR3 length: 14 amino acids. Germline CDR1 is MNHEY and CDR2 is SVGAGI. Trimming removed 2 bases at V and 5 bases at J, with 12 bases between. CDR3 amino acids: CASSYVLGRETQYF. In DNA form, the CDR3 reads TGTGCCAGCAGTTACGTCCTAGGTCGGGAGACCCAGTACTTC.

The V and J genes are TRBV9 and TRBJ2-2, with D uncertain. V was cut by 4 bases and J by 4 bases, with 11 bases left in between. The CDR3 extends over 14 amino acids. In germline, CDR1 is SGDLS, CDR2 YYNGEE. The CDR3 spells CASSLDGVTGELFF. As DNA, the CDR3 is TGTGCCAGCAGCCTAGACGGAGTCACCGGGGAGCTGTTTTTT.

V and J are TRBV19 and TRBJ2-2; the D gene could be TRBD1 or TRBD2 (5 bases each). From germline, CDR1 is LNHDA and CDR2 SQIVND (reference sequence). Trimming cost V 3 bases and J 4 bases, with 9 bases left between them. The CDR3 is 14 residues long. CDR3 loop: CASSIWGTTGELFF. The CDR3 region has the DNA TGTGCCAGTAGTATTTGGGGGACCACCGGGGAGCTGTTTTTT.

This clonotype was seen only a few times. The genes are TRBV15 and TRBJ2-1; D is uncertain. The CDR3 consists of 12 residues. Germline V gives CDR1 LNHNV, CDR2 YYDKDF (reference sequence). Trimming removed 7 bases from V and 5 bases from J, with 9 bases in between. The CDR3 loop reads CATKAGDNEQFF. The CDR3 nucleotides are TGTGCCACCAAAGCAGGCGACAATGAGCAGTTCTTC.

The chain recombines TRBV5-6 with TRBJ2-7, with D possibly TRBD2 on 5 matching bases. V was clipped by 3 bases and J by 0 bases, with 16 bases between them. There are 16 residues in the CDR3. Looked up from germline, CDR1 is SGHDT and CDR2 is YYEEEE. In nucleotides, the CDR3 is TGTGCCAGCAGCTGGACCGGACGGGGTAGCTCCTACGAGCAGTACGTC. Its protein is CASSWTGRGSSYEQYV.

This chain joins TRBV4-2 and TRBJ2-2, with D perhaps matching TRBD2 (6 bases). The CDR3 totals 17 residues. In germline, CDR1 is LGHNA, CDR2 YNFKEQ. Trimming removed 4 bases at V and 0 bases at J, with 15 bases between. The CDR3 coding sequence is TGTGCCAGCAGCCGCCTTACCGGGGGATCGAACACCGGGGAGCTGTTTTTT. Protein product: CASSRLTGGSNTGELFF.

CDR3 amino acids: CASSTPGQGADTQYF. CDR3 in DNA: TGTGCCAGCAGCACCCCGGGACAGGGGGCAGATACGCAGTATTTT. This chain joins TRBV11-2 and TRBJ2-3; TRBD1 matches at 11 bases. The CDR3 has 15 amino acids. The germline CDR1 and CDR2 sequences are SGHAT and FQNNGV. Germline trimming cut 5 bases from V and 4 bases from J; bases unmatched to any gene: 5.

This clonotype appeared a few times. CDR3 residues: CASSWDRETQYF. In DNA form, the CDR3 reads TGTGCCAGCAGTTGGGACAGAGAGACCCAGTACTTC. The rearrangement joins TRBV12-3 or TRBV12-4 to TRBJ2-5; 7 nucleotides line up with TRBD1. With 4 bases clipped from V and 4 bases from J, the junction kept 0 bases outside the gene matches. This CDR3 comprises 12 residues.

The V and J genes are TRBV12-3 or TRBV12-4 and TRBJ2-2; no definite D call. The CDR3 totals 14 residues. V was pared by 6 bases and J by 5 bases, with 13 bases between. Here the CDR3 DNA reads TGTGCCAGCAGGAGATTGAGTGCGACCGGGGAGCTGTTTTTT. This translates into CASRRLSATGELFF.

This clonotype was recorded a few times. The CDR3 spells CASSLKGQGAPYNEQFF. In DNA form, the CDR3 reads TGTGCCAGCAGTTTAAAGGGACAGGGGGCGCCCTACAATGAGCAGTTCTTC. The V gene is TRBV12-3 or TRBV12-4, the J gene TRBJ2-1; TRBD1 agrees at 12 bases. The V gene end was trimmed by 2 bases and the J gene end by 2 bases; junction bases not matched to a gene: 4. The CDR3 extends over 17 amino acids.

The table lists this clonotype with a few counts. This chain links TRBV12-3 or TRBV12-4 with TRBJ2-3; D might be TRBD1 (6 bases). V was cut by 7 bases and J by 0 bases, with 11 bases left in between. This CDR3 contains 14 residues. For the CDR3, the DNA is TGTGCCAGCAACCTGGGGGCAAGCACAGATACGCAGTATTTT. Translating it yields CASNLGASTDTQYF.

This clonotype was picked up one time. The V call is TRBV5-1, the J call TRBJ2-7, with TRBD1 identical over 9 bases. Germline-derived CDR1 and CDR2 are SGHRS and YFSETQ. The CDR3 is made up of 14 amino acids. With V trimmed by 3 bases and J by 4 bases, 5 bases remained unmatched. CDR3 nucleotides: TGCGCCAGCAGCTATAATGGACAGGGGTACGAGCAGTACTTC. Protein sequence: CASSYNGQGYEQYF.